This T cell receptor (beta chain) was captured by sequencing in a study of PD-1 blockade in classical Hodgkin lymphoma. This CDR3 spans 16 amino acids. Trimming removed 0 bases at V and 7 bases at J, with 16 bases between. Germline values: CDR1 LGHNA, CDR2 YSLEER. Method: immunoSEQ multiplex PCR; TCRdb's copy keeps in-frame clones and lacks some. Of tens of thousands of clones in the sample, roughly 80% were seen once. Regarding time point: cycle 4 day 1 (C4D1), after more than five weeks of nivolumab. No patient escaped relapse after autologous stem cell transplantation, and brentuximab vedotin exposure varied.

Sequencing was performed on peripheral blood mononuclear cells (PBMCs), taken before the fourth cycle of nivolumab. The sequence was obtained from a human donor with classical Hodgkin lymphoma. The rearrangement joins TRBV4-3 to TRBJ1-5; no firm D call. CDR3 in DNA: TGCGCCAGCAGCCAAGATCTTCCGGTCCAAGGGCAGCCCCAGCATTTT. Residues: CASSQDLPVQGQPQHF.